This T cell receptor (beta chain) emerged from a study of shared clonotypes between healthy human individuals. About the research overall: The people who gave samples were a couple of women and a few men aged 18 to 49.

Each cell subset's genomic DNA was divided evenly among several immunoSEQ plates. Profiled with immunoSEQ multiplex PCR; TCRdb holds only in-frame clones, not every one. This sample has more than 400,000 clones, with more than 65% found just once. The CDR3 spans 16 residues. The germline V gene encodes CDR1 LNHNV and CDR2 YYDKDF (reference sequence). The ends were cut back, 5 bases at V and 0 bases at J, with 16 bases in the middle. Whole-study findings and limits: Researchers sampled blood only, noting tissue repertoires likely differ.

This clone was detected a few times. As yet, its antigen is unknown. The sequence was collected from a woman aged 40 to 50 in good health. Some clones in this sample may be carry-over from other donors' samples. Input material: PBMCs. V usage is TRBV15 and J usage is TRBJ1-2; D not resolved. CDR3 protein: CATSFRLGWANYGYTF. The CDR3 DNA reads as TGTGCCACCAGCTTTCGCCTCGGATGGGCTAACTATGGCTACACCTTC.